Below are 28 T cell receptor beta chains sequenced from a single sample in a study of blood T cells in healthy people across ages. Together with a sample-barcoded 5' primer, a J-beta primer mix was included in a second PCR lasting roughly 7 to 11 cycles. One entry per CDR3 protein results from TCRdb running MiXCR on the 5' RACE reads. The data contain about 680,000 distinct CDR3 sequences, more than 40% of them singletons. Sequenced: blood. Every receptor here comes from a woman in her sixties or seventies in good health.

The genes are TRBV29-1 and TRBJ2-4, with 10 bases lining up with TRBD1. The CDR3 totals 15 residues. CDR1 and CDR2 from the germline V gene are SQVTM and ANQGSEA. The V gene end was trimmed by 5 bases and the J gene end by 3 bases; junction bases not matched to a gene: 7. DNA of the CDR3: TGCAGCGTTACTGGGGACAGGGGTGTCAAAAACATTCAGTACTTC. It specifies CSVTGDRGVKNIQYF.

V usage is TRBV21-1 and J usage is TRBJ1-2; no DNA check was done on the table's D call, TRBD1. TRBV21-1 corresponds to a pseudogene. CDR3 size: 17 residues. The CDR3, as DNA: TGTGCCAGCAGCAAAGCTGGGCAGGGAGAAACTAACTATGGCTACACCTTC. Its protein product is CASSKAGQGETNYGYTF.

The sample holds many counts of this clonotype. The V call is TRBV29-1, the J call TRBJ2-1; D might be TRBD2 (6 bases). Germline lookup yields CDR1 SQVTM and CDR2 ANQGSEA. This CDR3 region has 14 residues. The V gene lost 5 bases and the J gene lost 4 bases, with 15 bases spanning the gap. The CDR3 spells CSVRPDYPYNEQFF. CDR3 sequence (DNA): TGCAGCGTTCGGCCGGACTATCCTTACAATGAGCAGTTCTTC.

The chain recombines TRBV9 with TRBJ2-3, with 11 positions matching TRBD2. J gave up 0 bases and V 4 bases, and 10 bases lay outside the gene matches. The CDR3 loop spans 18 amino acids. The germline gives CDR1 SGDLS, CDR2 YYNGEE. The CDR3 loop reads CASSLGTSGTISTDTQYF. Here the CDR3 DNA reads TGTGCCAGCAGCCTCGGGACTAGCGGAACAATTAGCACAGATACGCAGTATTTT. The full variable domain, in which reference TRBV9 and TRBJ2-3 provide the parts outside the CDR3, is DSGVTQTPKHLITATGQRVTLRCSPRSGDLSVYWYQQSLDQGLQFLIQYYNGEERAKGNILERFSAQQFPDLHSELNLSSLELGDSALYFCASSLGTSGTISTDTQYFGPGTRLTVL.

This chain joins TRBV7-2 and TRBJ2-3, with 8 bases matching TRBD2. The CDR3 covers 20 residues. V trimming: 8 bases; J trimming: 1 base; junction bases outside the gene matches: 23. Germline assignment: CDR1 SGHTA and CDR2 FQGNSA. The CDR3 DNA follows: TGTGCCAGCTGTTTTCTTCTGAGCGGGAGTGGCGGCGGGGGCACAGATACGCAGTATTTT. Protein sequence: CASCFLLSGSGGGGTDTQYF.

The V call is TRBV7-2, the J call TRBJ2-3; D is unclear. Germline-derived CDR1 and CDR2 are SGHTA and FQGNSA. Trimming stripped 1 base from V and 1 base from J, with 9 bases between. This CDR3 contains 15 residues. Here the CDR3 reads CASSLDQTGTDTQYF. CDR3 DNA: TGTGCCAGCAGCTTAGATCAAACGGGCACAGATACGCAGTATTTT.

This chain connects TRBV29-1 to TRBJ1-2; the match to TRBD1 covers 7 bases. The trim removed 7 bases at V and 1 base at J, leaving 3 bases unmatched. The CDR3 length is 12 residues. Germline lookup yields CDR1 SQVTM and CDR2 ANQGSEA. The DNA for the CDR3 is TGCAGCGGGGGGGACAGTAACTATGGCTACACCTTC. Its translation is CSGGDSNYGYTF.

This clonotype was seen at least ten times. V gene TRBV25-1 combines with J gene TRBJ2-7; 10 bases align to TRBD1. The J segment lost 6 bases and the V segment lost 6 bases, leaving 8 bases of the junction unmatched. CDR3 length equals 14 residues. Germline CDR1 and CDR2: MGHDK and SYGVNS. In nucleotides, the CDR3 is TGTGCCAGCAGCACGGGACAGGGGAGGAGCGAGCAGTACTTC. Residues: CASSTGQGRSEQYF.

The V and J genes are TRBV27 and TRBJ2-4, with D perhaps matching TRBD1 (5 bases). The end of the DNA aligns better with TRBJ2-7, so the J call may be wrong. The CDR3 has 14 amino acids. Germline V gene lookup returns CDR1 MNHEY and CDR2 SMNVEV (reference sequence). In nucleotides, the CDR3 is TGTGCCAGCTCTGACAGTATCTACTCCTACGAGCAGTACTTC. It codes for CASSDSIYSYEQYF.

The rearrangement links TRBV7-9 to TRBJ2-7; D unresolved. With 1 base removed from V and 5 bases from J, the gap between germline ends came to 12 bases. This CDR3 contains 14 residues. In germline, CDR1 is SEHNR, CDR2 FQNEAQ (reference sequence). CDR3 sequence reads: CASSLDARIHEQYF. The CDR3 nucleotides read TGTGCCAGCAGCTTAGATGCCAGGATCCACGAGCAGTACTTC.

This rearrangement joins TRBV7-2 to TRBJ2-7, with D possibly TRBD1 on 6 matching bases. CDR1 is SGHTA and CDR2 is FQGNSA in the germline V gene. CDR3 length equals 16 residues. Trimming took off 2 bases at V and 7 bases at J, with 21 bases between the two ends. The CDR3 loop reads CASSLPPGAPVGEQYF. The CDR3 DNA reads as TGTGCCAGCAGCTTACCGCCAGGGGCCCCCGTGGGGGAGCAGTACTTC.

This clonotype showed up just once. V gene TRBV28 combines with J gene TRBJ1-2; unclear D gene. The CDR3 totals 12 residues. V was trimmed by 4 bases and J by 5 bases, leaving 8 bases between them. Germline loops: CDR1 MDHEN, CDR2 SYDVKM. In DNA, the CDR3 is TGTGCCAGCAGTTGGGAGGAATATGGCTACACCTTC. This gives the protein CASSWEEYGYTF.

V gene TRBV6-5 combines with J gene TRBJ2-7, with 7 bases aligning to TRBD1. Matching the DNA end better, TRBJ2-5 makes the J call doubtful. The germline gives CDR1 MNHEY, CDR2 SVGAGI. There are 13 residues in the CDR3. The CDR3 sequence: CASSPTGMLTQYF. The CDR3 bases are TGTGCCAGCAGCCCGACAGGGATGCTGACCCAGTACTTC.

Points on this clonotype: At one of its ends the junction is not consistent with the germline gene, which may arise from a read error. The rearrangement uses TRBV20-1 and TRBJ2-7; D may be TRBD2 (5 bases). The CDR3 sequence is 12 residues long. Germline CDR1 DFQATT, CDR2 SNEGSKA (reference sequence). CDR3 protein: CSAGETEDEQYF. CDR3 DNA sequence: TGCAGTGCTGGAGAGACGGAGGACGAGCAGTACTTC.

The chain couples TRBV11-2 to TRBJ2-3; D is unresolved. V was clipped by 3 bases and J by 4 bases, with 14 bases between them. The CDR3 runs 15 residues. Germline assignment: CDR1 SGHAT and CDR2 FQNNGV. The CDR3 bases are TGTGCCAGCAGCTTCCACCCCCAGACGGCAGATACGCAGTATTTT. It codes for CASSFHPQTADTQYF.

The J gene is TRBJ1-4, the V gene TRBV15, with 8 nucleotides matching TRBD1. From germline, CDR1 is LNHNV and CDR2 YYDKDF (reference sequence). V shed 2 bases, J shed 5 bases, and the junction held 4 bases outside the gene matches. There are 15 residues in the CDR3. CDR3 amino acids: CATSRPGQENEKLFF. The CDR3 DNA follows: TGTGCCACCAGCAGACCGGGACAGGAAAATGAAAAACTGTTTTTT.

The J gene is TRBJ2-7, the V gene TRBV6-2 or TRBV6-3; TRBD1 is a possible D gene (6 bases). CDR3 length: 15 residues. V lost 7 bases, J lost 5 bases, and 21 bases lay in between. The germline V gene encodes CDR1 MNHEY and CDR2 SVGEGT. CDR3 bases: TGTGCCAGCACCTACCCGGACAGATCCTTCCACGAGCAGTACTTC. Amino acid sequence: CASTYPDRSFHEQYF.

The CDR3: CASRYGTNTGQFF. The CDR3 region has the DNA TGTGCCAGCAGATACGGGACTAACACGGGGCAGTTCTTC. The gene calls are TRBV2 and TRBJ2-1; 7 bases line up with TRBD2. Germline V gives CDR1 SNHLY, CDR2 FYNNEI. Trimming at V came to 6 bases and at J to 12 bases, leaving 11 bases not matched to a gene. This CDR3 is 13 amino acids long.

This clonotype appeared many times. The genes are TRBV6-6 and TRBJ2-5; perhaps TRBD1 as D (5 bases). This CDR3 region has 15 residues. The ends were cut back, 7 bases at V and 4 bases at J, with 19 bases in the middle. Per the germline V gene, CDR1 is MNHNY and CDR2 is SVGAGI (reference sequence). CDR3 DNA sequence: TGTGCCAGCACCCCGGGCGGTTTGGGGCGAGAGACCCAGTACTTC. Its translation is CASTPGGLGRETQYF.

The genes are TRBV14 and TRBJ1-6; no firm D call. There are 16 residues in the CDR3. CDR1 and CDR2 from the germline V gene are SGHDN and FVKESK. The ends were cut back, 4 bases at V and 0 bases at J, with 10 bases in the middle. The CDR3 spells CASSRRASSYNSPLHF. The CDR3 DNA follows: TGTGCCAGCAGCCGGAGGGCTAGCTCCTATAATTCACCCCTCCACTTT.

V usage is TRBV3-1 and J usage is TRBJ2-5; 8 nucleotides match TRBD1. CDR3 length: 17 residues. CDR1 and CDR2 from the germline V gene are LGHDT and YNNKEL (reference sequence). V was clipped by 4 bases and J by 2 bases; unmatched bases: 12. The CDR3 nucleotides read TGTGCCAGCAGCCGAAGGACAGGGCGCAGCGGACAAGAGACCCAGTACTTC. It yields the protein CASSRRTGRSGQETQYF.

This clonotype has more than one count but fewer than ten. The J gene is TRBJ2-7, the V gene TRBV7-2; 8 bases agree with TRBD2. The germline gives CDR1 SGHTA, CDR2 FQGNSA. V lost 5 bases and J lost 4; bases outside the gene matches: 10. The CDR3 has 15 amino acids. As DNA, the CDR3 is TGTGCCAGCAGCAGTCAGCCGGGAGGGCCGTACGAGCAGTACTTC. It specifies CASSSQPGGPYEQYF.

This clonotype was seen a few times. This chain uses TRBV6-2 or TRBV6-3 with TRBJ1-2; weak D call: TRBD1 (5 bases). The V end lost 5 bases, the J end lost 4 bases, and 14 bases lay between the germline ends. CDR1 and CDR2 from the germline V gene are MNHEY and SVGEGT. This CDR3 has 14 residues. The CDR3 coding sequence is TGTGCCAGCAGTCCTCAGGGATCGGGCTATGGCTACACCTTC. Protein sequence: CASSPQGSGYGYTF.

The chain combines TRBV6-1 with TRBJ2-7; a weak D match, TRBD2 (5 bases). CDR3 length: 15 amino acids. CDR1 MNHNS and CDR2 SASEGT come from the germline V gene. The V gene lost 6 bases and the J gene lost 3 bases, with 18 bases spanning the gap. The CDR3 region is CASSVGEGSVYEQYF. As DNA, the CDR3 is TGTGCCAGCAGCGTTGGAGAGGGATCAGTCTACGAGCAGTACTTC.

This clonotype was observed many times. The genes are TRBV5-1 and TRBJ2-1; 7 bases align to TRBD1. The CDR3 has 15 amino acids. From germline, CDR1 is SGHRS and CDR2 YFSETQ. The V and J ends lost 5 bases and 4 bases, in that order; junction bases with no gene match: 9. The DNA of the CDR3 is TGCGCCAGCAGAACAGGGACAGCGAAATACAATGAGCAGTTCTTC. This encodes CASRTGTAKYNEQFF.

The genes are TRBV14 and TRBJ2-1; D remains unclear. CDR1 is SGHDN and CDR2 is FVKESK in the germline V gene. This CDR3 is 15 amino acids long. The ends were cut back, 4 bases at V and 0 bases at J, with 10 bases in the middle. DNA for the CDR3: TGTGCCAGCAGCCGCCTTTCCGACTCCTACAATGAGCAGTTCTTC. Translating gives CASSRLSDSYNEQFF.

CDR3 protein: CASSRVVREETQYF. In DNA, the CDR3 is TGTGCCAGCAGCCGAGTGGTACGTGAAGAGACCCAGTACTTC. The V and J genes are TRBV4-2 and TRBJ2-5; D gene uncertain. Germline assignment: CDR1 LGHNA and CDR2 YNFKEQ. Trimming shortened V by 4 bases and J by 3 bases, and 12 bases separated the two germline ends. The CDR3 loop spans 14 amino acids.

This clonotype was detected a few times. The rearrangement links TRBV5-1 to TRBJ1-6; D unclear. From germline, CDR1 is SGHRS and CDR2 YFSETQ. Trimming removed 4 bases at V and 10 bases at J, with 24 bases between. The CDR3 is 17 residues long. The CDR3 spells CASSQMTDSPVGSPLHF. The CDR3 DNA reads TGCGCCAGCAGCCAGATGACGGACTCCCCGGTCGGGTCACCCCTCCACTTT.